A selection of T cell receptor beta chains follows, all from one sample in a study of blood T cell repertoires in COVID-19. Sequencing was performed with immunoSEQ multiplex PCR; in TCRdb, only in-frame clones are kept and a portion is missing. The sample contains a few hundred thousand clones, roughly 91% of which appear only once. Sequenced input: PBMCs or T cells enriched from blood (not recorded which). Source of these receptors: a man between 35 and 55 years old who had recovered from COVID-19. The CDR3 runs from the conserved cysteine through the conserved F or W. Each record gives: clone size, D gene, J gene, V gene, CDR3 DNA, CDR3 protein. D genes are given only for firm matches. The size of a clone is reported for some rows only, either as once, few or many, or as a class for expanded clones.

size: NA; D: NA; J: TRBJ2-1; V: TRBV12-5; DNA: TGTGCTAGTGTCCCGGACACCTCCTTTTACGATGAGCAGTTCTTC; CDR3: CASVPDTSFYDEQFF
size: NA; D: TRBD1; J: TRBJ2-3; V: TRBV24-1; DNA: TGTGCCACCAGTGTAGGGACAGGGGTCACAGATACGCAGTATTTT; CDR3: CATSVGTGVTDTQYF
size: NA; D: NA; J: TRBJ2-7; V: TRBV5-6; DNA: TGTGCCAGCAGCCAGACATCCCTCGAGCAGTACTTC; CDR3: CASSQTSLEQYF
size: few; D: TRBD2; J: TRBJ2-1; V: TRBV4-3; DNA: TGCGCCAGCAGCCAAGTCGGTATTGGGACTAGGCGTCGCCAGTTCTTC; CDR3: CASSQVGIGTRRRQFF
size: NA; D: TRBD1; J: TRBJ1-5; V: TRBV28; DNA: TGTGCCAGCACTTCTTGGACAGGGTATAGCAATCAGCCCCAGCATTTT; CDR3: CASTSWTGYSNQPQHF
size: NA; D: TRBD2; J: TRBJ2-7; V: TRBV6-2/TRBV6-3; DNA: TGTGCCAGCAGTTACTCCCTTCGGGAGGGCCGAAACGAGCAGTACTTC; CDR3: CASSYSLREGRNEQYF
size: NA; D: TRBD2; J: TRBJ2-3; V: TRBV4-1; DNA: TGCGCCAGCAGCCCCCTTAGCGGGGGGAGCACAGATACGCAGTATTTT; CDR3: CASSPLSGGSTDTQYF
size: NA; D: NA; J: TRBJ2-2; V: TRBV9; DNA: TGTGCCAGCAGCCCTTCACATTATGTTAACACCGGGGAGCTGTTTTTT; CDR3: CASSPSHYVNTGELFF
size: NA; D: TRBD2; J: TRBJ2-3; V: TRBV7-9; DNA: TGTGCCAGCAGCTCCCAGCGGGAGCCCCGGGTAGATACGCAGTATTTT; CDR3: CASSSQREPRVDTQYF
size: NA; D: NA; J: TRBJ1-2; V: TRBV19; DNA: TGTGCCAGTAGTGAGCCCGCCTATGGCTACACCTTC; CDR3: CASSEPAYGYTF
size: NA; D: NA; J: TRBJ2-1; V: TRBV27; DNA: TGTGCCAGCAGTTTAGGTAACAACAATGAGCAGTTCTTC; CDR3: CASSLGNNNEQFF
size: NA; D: NA; J: TRBJ2-7; V: TRBV7-9; DNA: TGTGCCAGCAGCCCGACTGGGGGCGGGAGATCCTACGAGCAGTACTTC; CDR3: CASSPTGGGRSYEQYF
size: few; D: NA; J: TRBJ1-1; V: TRBV5-5; DNA: TGTGCCAGCAGCCTGACAGGTAACGGGAACACTGAAGCTTTCTTT; CDR3: CASSLTGNGNTEAFF
size: once; D: TRBD2; J: TRBJ2-3; V: TRBV3-1/TRBV3-2; DNA: TGTGCCAGCGGGAGCGGGTACGGGGGGAATACGCAGTATTTT; CDR3: CASGSGYGGNTQYF
size: NA; D: NA; J: TRBJ1-5; V: TRBV27; DNA: TGTGCCAGCAGTTTAAGTGATAGAAATCAGCCCCAGCATTTT; CDR3: CASSLSDRNQPQHF
size: NA; D: NA; J: TRBJ1-2; V: TRBV9; DNA: TGTGCCAGCAGCCTAACAGGGAGTTCACTCTATGGCTACACCTTC; CDR3: CASSLTGSSLYGYTF
size: NA; D: TRBD1; J: TRBJ2-6; V: TRBV7-9; DNA: TGTGCCAGCAGCGGAACAGGGGAGTCCTCTGGGGCCAACGTCCTGACTTTC; CDR3: CASSGTGESSGANVLTF
size: NA; D: NA; J: TRBJ1-2; V: TRBV2; DNA: TGTGCCAGCAGCCTTGGGAGACAAGAGGGCTACACCTTC; CDR3: CASSLGRQEGYTF
size: once; D: NA; J: TRBJ2-2; V: TRBV28; DNA: TGTGCCAGCAGTTTATCAGGGTTTGGGACCGGGGAGCTGTTTTTT; CDR3: CASSLSGFGTGELFF
size: NA; D: NA; J: TRBJ1-5; V: TRBV29-1; DNA: TGCAGCGTGAAAAACAGGGATAGCAATCAGCCCCAGCATTTT; CDR3: CSVKNRDSNQPQHF
size: NA; D: TRBD1; J: TRBJ1-2; V: TRBV2; DNA: TGTGCCAGCAGTACGACGAATTCCGGGACAGGAGTAATTTATGGCTACACCTTC; CDR3: CASSTTNSGTGVIYGYTF
size: NA; D: TRBD1; J: TRBJ2-5; V: TRBV18; DNA: TGTGCCAGCTCACAGTTCGGCAGGGGGCGGTTGGAGACCCAGTACTTC; CDR3: CASSQFGRGRLETQYF
size: NA; D: NA; J: TRBJ1-1; V: TRBV11-2; DNA: TGTGCCAGCAGCCCGGCCCGGGGGGCTTTGCGAGCTTTCTTT; CDR3: CASSPARGALRAFF
size: NA; D: TRBD1; J: TRBJ1-6; V: TRBV6-6; DNA: TGTGCCAGCAGTCTCCGGGACAGCTACTCCTATAATTCACCCCTCCACTTT; CDR3: CASSLRDSYSYNSPLHF
size: NA; D: TRBD1; J: TRBJ1-3; V: TRBV7-3; DNA: TGTGCCAGCAGCAAACAGGGGGGATCTGGAAACACCATATATTTT; CDR3: CASSKQGGSGNTIYF
size: NA; D: NA; J: TRBJ2-2; V: TRBV9; DNA: TGTGCCAGCAGCGTAGTCCCAGAGAACACCGGGGAGCTGTTTTTT; CDR3: CASSVVPENTGELFF
size: NA; D: TRBD2; J: TRBJ2-7; V: TRBV3-1/TRBV3-2; DNA: TGTGCCAGCAGCCAAGAAATCTCGCGGGGGGCCCCCTCCTACGAGCAGTACTTC; CDR3: CASSQEISRGAPSYEQYF
size: NA; D: NA; J: TRBJ1-5; V: TRBV4-1; DNA: TGCGCCAGCAGCCAAGCGGGAGCTAGCAATCAGCCCCAGCATTTT; CDR3: CASSQAGASNQPQHF
size: NA; D: NA; J: TRBJ2-2; V: TRBV6-6; DNA: TGTGCCACGAAGGTGTTGGTAGCGAGCACCGGGGAGCTGTTTTTT; CDR3: CATKVLVASTGELFF
size: NA; D: NA; J: TRBJ2-7; V: TRBV11-2; DNA: TGTGCCAGCAGCTTAGATGGGGGGACGGTCGAGCAGTACTTC; CDR3: CASSLDGGTVEQYF
size: NA; D: NA; J: TRBJ2-2; V: TRBV7-9; DNA: TGTGCCAGCAGCTTTACTCCCGGGGAGCTGTTTTTT; CDR3: CASSFTPGELFF
size: NA; D: TRBD2; J: TRBJ2-1; V: TRBV27; DNA: TGTGCCAGCAGTTTACATTCCAGCGGGGGGCACAATGAGCAGTTCTTC; CDR3: CASSLHSSGGHNEQFF
size: NA; D: NA; J: TRBJ2-1; V: TRBV7-9; DNA: TGTGCCAGCAGCTTAGTAGGAGGGAACAATGAGCAGTTCTTC; CDR3: CASSLVGGNNEQFF
size: NA; D: TRBD1; J: TRBJ2-7; V: TRBV18; DNA: TGTGCCAGCTCAGACGGACAGGGACGTTACGAGCAGTACTTC; CDR3: CASSDGQGRYEQYF
size: once; D: NA; J: TRBJ2-7; V: TRBV13; DNA: TGTGCCTGTCATCGGGACACTTCCTACGAGCAGTACTTC; CDR3: CACHRDTSYEQYF
size: NA; D: NA; J: TRBJ1-4; V: TRBV4-3; DNA: TGCGCCAGCAGCGAAAACCAGAGGATCGGGTATGAAAAACTGTTTTTT; CDR3: CASSENQRIGYEKLFF
size: NA; D: TRBD1; J: TRBJ2-7; V: TRBV7-2; DNA: TGTGCCAGCAGCTTCTCAGCAGGGGGCGGCGAGCAGTACTTC; CDR3: CASSFSAGGGEQYF
size: NA; D: TRBD2; J: TRBJ2-3; V: TRBV4-1; DNA: TGCGCCAGCAGCCACCGTCACCCGGGACTAGCGGGGATCACAGATACGCAGTATTTT; CDR3: CASSHRHPGLAGITDTQYF
size: NA; D: NA; J: TRBJ2-7; V: TRBV14; DNA: TGTGCCAGCAGCCAAGGTAGGGGAGGTTTCTACGAGCAGTACTTC; CDR3: CASSQGRGGFYEQYF
size: NA; D: TRBD2; J: TRBJ2-1; V: TRBV5-4; DNA: TGTGCCAGCAGCCCTAGCGGGAAGTACAATGAGCAGTTCTTC; CDR3: CASSPSGKYNEQFF
size: NA; D: TRBD1; J: TRBJ2-2; V: TRBV29-1; DNA: TGCAGCGCCCGCCCGGACAGGTTGAACACCGGGGAGCTGTTTTTT; CDR3: CSARPDRLNTGELFF